This is a list of T cell receptor beta chains from one sample in a study of cytomegalovirus exposure and HLA in healthy donors. Sequencing was performed with immunoSEQ multiplex PCR; in TCRdb, only in-frame clones are kept and a portion is missing. Of approximately 170,000 clones in the sample, about 76% are singletons; the top ten hold 2% to 3%. Material for sequencing was PBMCs. These receptors all come from a woman in her forties in good health and CMV-seropositive. Both conserved end residues are part of each CDR3. Each record gives: CDR3 protein, J gene, clone size, V gene. The size field is filled for only some rows; it gives once, few, many or a size class.

CDR3 protein: CASSLMRYTDTQYF
J gene: TRBJ2-3
clone size: -
V gene: TRBV7-9

CDR3 protein: CASSPRLSGNYEQYF
J gene: TRBJ2-7
clone size: -
V gene: TRBV18

CDR3 protein: CASSQERNSRHEQYF
J gene: TRBJ2-7
clone size: many
V gene: TRBV5-1

CDR3 protein: CASSPDKGLALHF
J gene: TRBJ1-6
clone size: once
V gene: TRBV5-1

CDR3 protein: CASSLGQTYGYTF
J gene: TRBJ1-2
clone size: once
V gene: TRBV7-2

CDR3 protein: CASSETDTNTGELFF
J gene: TRBJ2-2
clone size: -
V gene: TRBV10-2

CDR3 protein: CASSRLAPDTQYF
J gene: TRBJ2-3
clone size: -
V gene: TRBV7-2

CDR3 protein: CASSRQGAEDTQYF
J gene: TRBJ2-3
clone size: -
V gene: TRBV7-9

CDR3 protein: CASSLTSPGELFF
J gene: TRBJ2-2
clone size: -
V gene: TRBV5-4

CDR3 protein: CASSEYERQGQETQYF
J gene: TRBJ2-5
clone size: few
V gene: TRBV6-1

CDR3 protein: CASSVAINYGYTF
J gene: TRBJ1-2
clone size: -
V gene: TRBV9

CDR3 protein: CASSYSGQGQTYEQYF
J gene: TRBJ2-7
clone size: -
V gene: TRBV6-5

CDR3 protein: CASSEAGTGGYTF
J gene: TRBJ1-2
clone size: -
V gene: TRBV2

CDR3 protein: CASSFRGSDTQYF
J gene: TRBJ2-3
clone size: once
V gene: TRBV7-8

CDR3 protein: CASSLARTSSYEQYF
J gene: TRBJ2-7
clone size: -
V gene: TRBV7-2